This entry features one TCR beta chain sequence. 60 Vbeta and 13 Jbeta primers were used in PCR. Some clones are missing from TCRdb's copy, which holds only in-frame ones; the method was immunoSEQ multiplex PCR. This sample's table reports around 53,000 clones. This entry is derived from a study of cytomegalovirus exposure and HLA in healthy donors. The CDR3 loop spans 14 amino acids. V was pared by 3 bases and J by 2 bases, with 11 bases between. Germline CDR1 and CDR2: SGHNT and YYREEE (reference sequence). The sequencing sample was made of PBMCs. V gene TRBV5-4 combines with J gene TRBJ1-2; TRBD1 might be the D (5 bases). The TCR comes from a man between 18 and 29 years old in good health and CMV-seropositive. In DNA form, the CDR3 reads TGTGCCAGCAGCTCCTCGACAGAGAACTATGGCTACACCTTC. It encodes CASSSSTENYGYTF.